The rows below give T cell receptor beta chains drawn from one sample of a study of beta chain features in type 1 diabetes. Some clones are missing from TCRdb's copy, which holds only in-frame ones; the method was immunoSEQ multiplex PCR. The sample shows about 900,000 clones, 15% to 20% of them seen only once. The sequencing input was naive CD4+ T cells from blood. These receptors all stem from a woman aged 18-35 years in good health. The CDR3 runs from the conserved cysteine through the conserved F or W. The order of the fields is J gene, V gene, D gene, clone size, CDR3 protein, CDR3 DNA. D genes are given only for firm matches. Some rows mark clone size as missing; the rest say once, few, many or name a class of expanded clone.

>TRBJ2-3|TRBV5-1|TRBD1|few
CASRPGGSTTDTQYF
TGCGCCAGCAGGCCAGGGGGTTCTACCACAGATACGCAGTATTTT
>TRBJ2-3|TRBV5-1|-|few
CASSLGESTDTQYF
TGCGCCAGCAGCTTGGGAGAGTCCACAGATACGCAGTATTTT
>TRBJ2-6|TRBV19|-|few
CATLGGSGANVLTF
TGTGCCACGCTGGGGGGCTCTGGGGCCAACGTCCTGACTTTC
>TRBJ2-3|TRBV6-5|-|-
CASSYSRLPGTDTQYF
TGTGCCAGCAGTTACTCGAGACTGCCGGGCACAGATACGCAGTATTTT
>TRBJ1-5|TRBV4-1|TRBD1|-
CASSQEAGQGAPGSNQPQHF
TGCGCCAGCAGCCAAGAAGCGGGACAGGGGGCGCCAGGAAGCAATCAGCCCCAGCATTTT
>TRBJ1-5|TRBV28|-|-
CASSSSGQPQHF
TGTGCCAGCAGTTCGTCGGGGCAGCCCCAGCATTTT
>TRBJ2-5|TRBV7-3|-|-
CASSLTVKETQYF
TGTGCCAGCAGCCTGACAGTAAAAGAGACCCAGTACTTC
>TRBJ1-4|TRBV14|TRBD1|-
CASSQSRGLPGQGFVKLFF
TGTGCCAGCAGCCAGAGCCGGGGCCTACCGGGACAGGGTTTCGTAAAACTGTTTTTT
>TRBJ2-5|TRBV18|-|-
CASSPGPVETQYF
TGTGCCAGCTCACCAGGTCCCGTAGAGACCCAGTACTTC
>TRBJ1-1|TRBV28|-|-
CASSFTPGMNTEAFF
TGTGCCAGCAGTTTTACACCAGGGATGAACACTGAAGCTTTCTTT
>TRBJ1-1|TRBV10-2|-|-
CASSESGLNTEAFF
TGCGCCAGCAGTGAAAGCGGGCTGAACACTGAAGCTTTCTTT
>TRBJ2-3|TRBV29-1|TRBD1|-
CSVERRTGVTSQYF
TGCAGCGTTGAAAGGAGGACAGGGGTGACTTCGCAGTATTTT
>TRBJ2-7|TRBV28|-|few
CASSGTSNYEQYF
TGTGCCAGCAGCGGGACTTCCAACTACGAGCAGTACTTC
>TRBJ1-5|TRBV2|TRBD1|few
CASRFDRGQPQHF
TGTGCCAGCAGGTTCGACAGGGGTCAGCCCCAGCATTTT
>TRBJ2-7|TRBV5-1|TRBD1|-
CASSPGQGALEQYF
TGCGCCAGCAGCCCCGGACAGGGGGCTCTCGAGCAGTACTTC
>TRBJ2-7|TRBV27|-|-
CASSVYLGAYEQYF
TGTGCCAGCTCCGTCTACCTGGGAGCCTACGAGCAGTACTTC
>TRBJ1-5|TRBV2|-|-
CASRGKNQPQHF
TGTGCCAGCAGGGGAAAAAATCAGCCCCAGCATTTT
>TRBJ2-7|TRBV29-1|-|few
CSVEAGGYEQYF
TGCAGCGTTGAGGCCGGAGGTTACGAGCAGTACTTC
>TRBJ2-2|TRBV9|-|-
CASSVFGFGELFF
TGTGCCAGCAGCGTTTTCGGGTTCGGGGAGCTGTTTTTT
>TRBJ2-7|TRBV10-3|-|few
CAISESMSTYEQYF
TGTGCCATCAGTGAGTCGATGTCAACCTACGAGCAGTACTTC
>TRBJ2-2|TRBV15|TRBD1|-
CATSRGPGGAETGELFF
TGTGCCACCAGCAGGGGGCCAGGGGGCGCGGAGACCGGGGAGCTGTTTTTT
>TRBJ2-7|TRBV6-5|TRBD1|-
CATRDRGNEQYF
TGTGCCACGAGGGACAGGGGCAACGAGCAGTACTTC
>TRBJ2-6|TRBV9|-|-
CASSARNSGANVLTF
TGTGCCAGCAGCGCCCGTAACTCTGGGGCCAACGTCCTGACTTTC
>TRBJ2-1|TRBV4-3|TRBD2|few
CASSQDVLADNEQFF
TGCGCCAGCAGCCAAGATGTGCTAGCGGACAATGAGCAGTTCTTC
>TRBJ2-6|TRBV7-9|-|few
CASRRPPGSGANVLTF
TGTGCCAGCAGAAGACCCCCCGGCTCTGGGGCCAACGTCCTGACTTTC
>TRBJ2-3|TRBV10-3|TRBD2|-
CAIKGLAGPTDTQYF
TGTGCCATCAAGGGGTTAGCGGGACCAACAGATACGCAGTATTTT
>TRBJ2-7|TRBV5-4|TRBD2|few
CASSLYPAGEHF
TGTGCCAGCAGCTTGTATCCAGCGGGGGAACACTTC
>TRBJ2-5|TRBV18|-|few
CASSRGDQETQYF
TGTGCCAGCTCACGGGGAGACCAAGAGACCCAGTACTTC
>TRBJ2-3|TRBV5-5|-|few
CASSLVWGFTDTQYF
TGTGCCAGCAGCTTGGTTTGGGGATTCACAGATACGCAGTATTTT
>TRBJ2-5|TRBV14|-|-
CASSLLAVETQYF
TGTGCCAGCAGCCTGCTAGCCGTAGAGACCCAGTACTTC
>TRBJ1-1|TRBV6-5|-|-
CASSYGVATEAFF
TGTGCCAGCAGTTACGGGGTGGCCACTGAAGCTTTCTTT
>TRBJ2-3|TRBV27|-|-
CASSLLGSGDTQYF
TGTGCCAGCAGTTTGTTGGGGTCAGGAGATACGCAGTATTTT
>TRBJ2-7|TRBV4-3|TRBD1|-
CASSRRQGGTYEQYF
TGCGCCAGCAGCAGGAGACAGGGGGGAACCTACGAGCAGTACTTC
>TRBJ2-2|TRBV5-1|-|few
CASSLGGRSNTGELFF
TGCGCCAGCAGCTTGGGAGGGAGGAGTAACACCGGGGAGCTGTTTTTT
>TRBJ2-3|TRBV7-9|-|few
CASSLAGADTQYF
TGTGCCAGCAGCTTAGCGGGGGCAGATACGCAGTATTTT
>TRBJ1-2|TRBV19|TRBD1|-
CASGRTGGVKDGYTF
TGTGCCAGTGGTCGGACAGGGGGCGTGAAGGATGGCTACACCTTC
>TRBJ2-1|TRBV5-6|-|few
CASSLVGRAWDHEQFF
TGTGCCAGCAGCTTGGTTGGCAGGGCCTGGGATCATGAGCAGTTCTTC
>TRBJ1-2|TRBV20-1|TRBD1|-
CSASDRDGYTF
TGCAGTGCTAGTGACAGGGATGGCTACACCTTC
>TRBJ2-3|TRBV6-1|TRBD2|few
CASSVTSRAGVADTQYF
TGTGCCAGCAGTGTAACGTCTCGGGCGGGAGTTGCAGATACGCAGTATTTT
>TRBJ2-7|TRBV5-4|-|few
CASSLDRMGEQYF
TGTGCCAGCAGCTTGGACAGGATGGGCGAGCAGTACTTC
>TRBJ2-3|TRBV7-3|-|few
CASSLGSGLDTQYF
TGTGCCAGCAGCTTAGGTTCGGGTTTGGATACGCAGTATTTT
>TRBJ1-1|TRBV7-9|-|few
CASSSLKGQTEAFF
TGTGCCAGCAGCTCCCTGAAAGGACAGACTGAAGCTTTCTTT
>TRBJ1-2|TRBV20-1|-|-
CSAYRDGYTF
TGCAGTGCTTACAGGGATGGCTACACCTTC
>TRBJ2-1|TRBV15|TRBD2|few
CATRKAGSVYNEQFF
TGTGCCACCAGGAAAGCGGGATCAGTTTACAATGAGCAGTTCTTC
>TRBJ1-5|TRBV7-9|-|-
CASSLDAGPNQPQHF
TGTGCCAGCAGCTTAGATGCAGGGCCCAATCAGCCCCAGCATTTT
>TRBJ2-3|TRBV7-2|-|few
CASSLATGPDTQYF
TGTGCCAGCAGCTTGGCTACGGGCCCAGATACGCAGTATTTT
>TRBJ2-7|TRBV7-2|TRBD2|few
CASSPGAGGPGGRYF
TGTGCCAGCAGCCCCGGCGCGGGAGGGCCTGGCGGACGGTACTTC
>TRBJ2-7|TRBV7-2|-|-
CASSPRESTYEQYF
TGTGCCAGCAGCCCCCGCGAGAGTACCTACGAGCAGTACTTC
>TRBJ2-5|TRBV5-1|TRBD2|-
CASSWNSGKETQYF
TGCGCCAGCAGCTGGAATAGCGGGAAAGAGACCCAGTACTTC
>TRBJ2-7|TRBV2|-|-
CASSEVLQGRGEQYF
TGTGCCAGCAGTGAAGTCTTACAGGGCCGGGGCGAGCAGTACTTC
>TRBJ2-1|TRBV9|TRBD2|-
CASSVLSSGNNEQFF
TGTGCCAGCAGCGTACTGTCTAGCGGAAACAATGAGCAGTTCTTC
>TRBJ2-5|TRBV5-1|-|-
CASSLSGGGETQYF
TGCGCCAGCAGCTTGTCTGGGGGTGGAGAGACCCAGTACTTC
>TRBJ1-1|TRBV15|-|-
CATSRVGYGGSTEAFF
TGTGCCACCAGCAGAGTCGGGTATGGGGGATCCACTGAAGCTTTCTTT
>TRBJ2-7|TRBV27|-|few
CASSTDRSSYEQYF
TGTGCCAGCAGTACAGACAGGAGCTCCTACGAGCAGTACTTC
>TRBJ1-4|TRBV5-1|-|-
CASSLGAGAPSVF
TGCGCCAGCAGCTTGGGGGCAGGGGCACCGTCGGTATTT